This T cell receptor (beta chain) derives from a study of radiation and T cells in renal cell carcinoma. Study-level findings and limits: Baseline intratumoral clonotype presence is unknown without pretreatment biopsies. In blood, top tumor clones expanded by 2 weeks, shrinking by 4.

This clone was seen only a few times. Its matching antigen is unknown. The CDR3 extends over 14 amino acids. Germline V gene sequence: CDR1 KGHSH, CDR2 LQKENI. The V and J ends lost 3 bases and 6 bases respectively, with 14 bases between them. TCRdb keeps only in-frame clones here, not all; method: immunoSEQ multiplex PCR. The sample lists approximately 100,000 clones, roughly 90% occurring once. Sample time point: baseline pretreatment blood. The treatment was: 15 Gy SBRT to primary tumor, nephrectomy 4 weeks later. The sequencing used blood, collected from a patient whose treatment included radiotherapy and nephrectomy. This TCR was recovered from a man aged 50 to 60 with renal cell carcinoma. V is TRBV18 and J is TRBJ1-2, with D tentatively TRBD1 (5 bases). The CDR3 nucleotides read TGTGCCAGCTCACCGGTTTGGGGGGAGAATGGCTACACCTTC. Translated, it gives CASSPVWGENGYTF.